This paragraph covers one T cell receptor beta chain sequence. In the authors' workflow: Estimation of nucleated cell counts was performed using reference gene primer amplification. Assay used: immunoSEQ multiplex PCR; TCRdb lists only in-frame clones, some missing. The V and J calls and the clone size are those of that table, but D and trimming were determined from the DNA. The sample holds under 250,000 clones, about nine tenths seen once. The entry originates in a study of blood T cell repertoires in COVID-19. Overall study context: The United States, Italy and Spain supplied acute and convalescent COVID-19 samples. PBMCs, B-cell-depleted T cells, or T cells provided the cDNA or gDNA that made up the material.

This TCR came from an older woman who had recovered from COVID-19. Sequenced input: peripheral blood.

The CDR3, as DNA: TGTGCCAGCAGCCCCCAACCCGGGACAGGGGTCGGGGCCAACGTCCTGACTTTC. This gives the protein CASSPQPGTGVGANVLTF. This chain connects TRBV9 to TRBJ2-6, with 10 bases lining up with TRBD1. This CDR3 is built from 18 residues. Unmatched junction bases numbered 11, after V lost 4 bases and J lost 4 bases. Germline CDR1 and CDR2: SGDLS and YYNGEE.